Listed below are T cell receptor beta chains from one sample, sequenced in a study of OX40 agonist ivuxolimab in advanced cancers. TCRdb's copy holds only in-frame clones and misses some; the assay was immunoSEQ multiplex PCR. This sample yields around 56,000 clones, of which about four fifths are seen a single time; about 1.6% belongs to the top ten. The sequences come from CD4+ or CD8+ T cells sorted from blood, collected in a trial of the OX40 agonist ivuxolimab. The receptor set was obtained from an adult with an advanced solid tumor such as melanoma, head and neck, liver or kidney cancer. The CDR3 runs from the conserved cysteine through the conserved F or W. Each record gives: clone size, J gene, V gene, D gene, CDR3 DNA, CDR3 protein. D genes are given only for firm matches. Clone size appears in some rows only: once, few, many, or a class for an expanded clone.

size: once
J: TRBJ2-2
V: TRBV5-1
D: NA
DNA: TGCGCCAGCAGCTTGGTCTCCCTGAACACCGGGGAGCTGTTTTTT
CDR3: CASSLVSLNTGELFF

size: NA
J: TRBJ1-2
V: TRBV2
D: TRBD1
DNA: TGTGCCAGCAGGACAGGGGGCGGTGGCTACACCTTC
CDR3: CASRTGGGGYTF

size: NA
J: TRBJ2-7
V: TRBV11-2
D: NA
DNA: TGTGCCAGCAGCTTGCTCCCTAGCGCCTACGAGCAGTACTTC
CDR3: CASSLLPSAYEQYF

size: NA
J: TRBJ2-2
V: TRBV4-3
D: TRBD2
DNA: TGCGCCAGCAGCCAACAAGCGGGGGCGTCATCCGGGGAGCTGTTTTTT
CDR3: CASSQQAGASSGELFF

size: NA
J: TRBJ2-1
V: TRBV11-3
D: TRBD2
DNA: TGTGCCAGCAGCTTAGAGGGACTAGCGGGAGGGGGGAGCTCCTACAATGAGCAGTTCTTC
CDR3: CASSLEGLAGGGSSYNEQFF

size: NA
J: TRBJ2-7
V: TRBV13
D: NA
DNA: TGTGCCAGCAGCTTAAGGGACTTCCACGAGCAGTACTTC
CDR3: CASSLRDFHEQYF

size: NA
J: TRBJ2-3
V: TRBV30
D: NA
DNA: TGTGCCTGGAGTAGAAACTTCGCCGATACGCAGTATTTT
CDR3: CAWSRNFADTQYF

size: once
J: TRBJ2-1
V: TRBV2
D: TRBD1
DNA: TGTGCCAGCAGTTACAGGGGGAAATACAATGAGCAGTTCTTC
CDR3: CASSYRGKYNEQFF

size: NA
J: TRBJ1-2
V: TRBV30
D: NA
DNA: TGTGCCTGGACCCCAGAGAACTATGGCTACACCTTC
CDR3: CAWTPENYGYTF

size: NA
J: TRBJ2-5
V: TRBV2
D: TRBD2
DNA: TGTGCCAGCAGTGAAAGGTTAGCGGGGTACCAAGAGACCCAGTACTTC
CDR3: CASSERLAGYQETQYF

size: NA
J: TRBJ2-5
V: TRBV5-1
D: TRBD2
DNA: TGCGCCAGCAGCTTGGGAATTGCGGGAGGACAAGAGACCCAGTACTTC
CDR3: CASSLGIAGGQETQYF

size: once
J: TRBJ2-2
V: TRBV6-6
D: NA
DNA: TGTGCCAGCATCCCTACGGGCGGCCCTCGCACCGGGGAGCTGTTTTTT
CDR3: CASIPTGGPRTGELFF

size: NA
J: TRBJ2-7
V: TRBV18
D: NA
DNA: TGTGCCAGCTGCACGGGCAGGGCGTCCTACGAGCAGTACTTC
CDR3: CASCTGRASYEQYF

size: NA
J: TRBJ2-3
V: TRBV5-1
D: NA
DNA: TGCGCCAGCAAAAGGCAGGGGATCACAGATACGCAGTATTTT
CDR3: CASKRQGITDTQYF

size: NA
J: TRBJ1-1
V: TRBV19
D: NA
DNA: TGTGCCAGTAGTACCTCCATGAACACTGAAGCTTTCTTT
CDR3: CASSTSMNTEAFF

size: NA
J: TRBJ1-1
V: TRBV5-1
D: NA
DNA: TGCGCCAGCAGCTTGGCCCCAGGGCAGAACACTGAAGCTTTCTTT
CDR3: CASSLAPGQNTEAFF

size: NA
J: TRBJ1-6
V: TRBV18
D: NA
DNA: TGTGCCAGCTCATACGAACAAGAATCACCCCTCCACTTT
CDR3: CASSYEQESPLHF

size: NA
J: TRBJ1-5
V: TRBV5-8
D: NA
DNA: TGTGCCAGCTATTCCTTAAGTCAGCCCCAGCATTTT
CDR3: CASYSLSQPQHF

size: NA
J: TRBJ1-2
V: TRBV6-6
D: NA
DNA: TGTGCCAGCACTGAACCGGGAGAGCTCTCTGGCTACACCTTC
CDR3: CASTEPGELSGYTF

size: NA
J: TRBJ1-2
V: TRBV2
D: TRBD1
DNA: TGTGCCAGCAGTGAATTCTCTAGGGGACAGGGGAGTTATGGCTACACCTTC
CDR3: CASSEFSRGQGSYGYTF

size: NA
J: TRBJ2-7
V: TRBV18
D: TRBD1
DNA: TGTGCCAGCTCACCGACAGGGGGGGGAACCTACGAGCAGTACTTC
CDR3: CASSPTGGGTYEQYF

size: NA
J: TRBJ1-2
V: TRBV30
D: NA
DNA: TGTGCCTGGAGTCTCGACGGGGTCCGGTACACCTTC
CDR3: CAWSLDGVRYTF

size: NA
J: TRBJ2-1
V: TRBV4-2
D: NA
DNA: TGTGCCAGCAGCCATTTCAACTACAATGAGCAGTTCTTC
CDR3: CASSHFNYNEQFF

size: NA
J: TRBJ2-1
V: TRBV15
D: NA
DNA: TGTGCCACCAGTGGGGGACGAGGATACAATGAGCAGTTCTTC
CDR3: CATSGGRGYNEQFF

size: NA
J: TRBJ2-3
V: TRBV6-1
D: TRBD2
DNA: TGTGCCAGCAGTGTCGAGCGGGACTCGCAGTATTTT
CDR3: CASSVERDSQYF

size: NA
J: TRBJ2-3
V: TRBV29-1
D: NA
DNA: TGCAGCGTTGAAGATCGGTTTGGCGAGGCCACAGATACGCAGTATTTT
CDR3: CSVEDRFGEATDTQYF

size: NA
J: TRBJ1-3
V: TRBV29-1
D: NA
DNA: TGCAGCGTCCAGACAGCCTACTCTGGAAACACCATATATTTT
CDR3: CSVQTAYSGNTIYF

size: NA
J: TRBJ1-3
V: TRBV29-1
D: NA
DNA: TGCAGCGTGGGAACGGATTCTGGAAACACCATATATTTT
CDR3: CSVGTDSGNTIYF

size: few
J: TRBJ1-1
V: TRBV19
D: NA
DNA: TGTGCCAGTAGTCCCCGGAGAGGTGGGAACACTGAAGCTTTCTTT
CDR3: CASSPRRGGNTEAFF

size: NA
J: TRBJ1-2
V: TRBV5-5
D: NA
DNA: TGTGCCAGCAGCTTGGCCCGGGAGCGGACCGACTATGGCTACACCTTC
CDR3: CASSLARERTDYGYTF

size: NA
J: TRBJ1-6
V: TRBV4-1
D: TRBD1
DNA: TGCGCCAGCAGCCAAGAGGTCACAGGGGTGCTTTACGGAGGTTCACCCCTCCACTTT
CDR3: CASSQEVTGVLYGGSPLHF

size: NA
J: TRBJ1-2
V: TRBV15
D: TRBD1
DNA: TGTGCCACCAGCAGAGATGGGACAGGAGCTAACTATGGCTACACCTTC
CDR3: CATSRDGTGANYGYTF

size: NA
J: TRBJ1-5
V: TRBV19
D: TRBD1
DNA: TGTGCCAGTAGTACCGGGACAGTCCAGGGCAATCAGCCCCAGCATTTT
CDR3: CASSTGTVQGNQPQHF

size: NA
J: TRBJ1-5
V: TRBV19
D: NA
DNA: TGTGCCAGTAGTGAACCACGACAGGCCGGCAATCAGCCCCAGCATTTT
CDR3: CASSEPRQAGNQPQHF

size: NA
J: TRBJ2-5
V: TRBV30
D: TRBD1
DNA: TGTGCCTGTAGACAGGGGAGTTGGCAAGAGACCCAGTACTTC
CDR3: CACRQGSWQETQYF

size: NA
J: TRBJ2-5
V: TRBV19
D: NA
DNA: TGTGCCAGTAGTTCCGGCACGGCAGGCGGGACCCAGTACTTC
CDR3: CASSSGTAGGTQYF

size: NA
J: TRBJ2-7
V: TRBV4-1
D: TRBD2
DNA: TGCGCCAGCAGCCAAGGTCGGACTAGCGGGAGACGATACGAGCAGTACTTC
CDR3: CASSQGRTSGRRYEQYF

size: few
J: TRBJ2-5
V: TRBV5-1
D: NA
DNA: TGCGCCAGCAGCCCCTCCCCGACAGGCCAAGAGACCCAGTACTTC
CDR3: CASSPSPTGQETQYF

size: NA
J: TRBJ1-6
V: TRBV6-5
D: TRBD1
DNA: TGTGCCAGCAGTGCAACAGGGACAGGGCCTTCACCCCTCCACTTT
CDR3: CASSATGTGPSPLHF

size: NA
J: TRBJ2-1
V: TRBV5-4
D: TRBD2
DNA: TGTGCCAGCAGCCGTAGCGGGAGGGTGGACAATGAGCAGTTCTTC
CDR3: CASSRSGRVDNEQFF